The 29 T cell receptor beta chains below were found in one sample sequenced in a study of blood T cell repertoires in COVID-19. Sequenced by immunoSEQ multiplex PCR; TCRdb stores in-frame clones only, minus some. The table records approximately 120,000 clones, approximately 86% of them present only once. Sequencing was done on a sample of peripheral blood. Receptors originate from a woman in her forties or fifties who had recovered from COVID-19.

The CDR3 nucleotides are TGCGCCAGCAGTGAGTTGTGGGGGCTCGGCACAGATACGCAGTATTTT. Translating it yields CASSELWGLGTDTQYF. The genes are TRBV10-1 and TRBJ2-3, with D perhaps matching TRBD1 (6 bases). The CDR3 has 16 residues. Trimming pared 1 base from V and 1 base from J, leaving 12 bases between. The germline gives CDR1 WNHNN, CDR2 SYGVQD (reference sequence).

CDR3 bases: TGTGCCAGTAGTCCTGGACAGGGATATGAAAAACTGTTTTTT. Its translation: CASSPGQGYEKLFF. This chain joins TRBV19 and TRBJ1-4, with 8 nucleotides matching TRBD1. This CDR3 has 14 amino acids. Per the germline V gene, CDR1 is LNHDA and CDR2 is SQIVND (reference sequence). Germline trimming cut 5 bases from V and 6 bases from J; bases unmatched to any gene: 5.

The rearrangement uses TRBV12-3 or TRBV12-4 and TRBJ1-5, with TRBD1 matching over 7 bases. The CDR3 length is 12 residues. V dropped 5 bases and J dropped 11; count of bases not matched to a gene: 6. The CDR3 DNA reads as TGTGCCAGCAGTATGACAGGGATGACCCAGCATTTT. Its protein product is CASSMTGMTQHF.

This clone was detected only once. This chain uses TRBV20-1 with TRBJ2-5; possible D gene TRBD2, 5 bases. This CDR3 comprises 10 residues. Looked up from germline, CDR1 is DFQATT and CDR2 is SNEGSKA (reference sequence). CDR3 in DNA: TGCAGGGAGGATACAGAGACCCAGTACTTC. Amino acid sequence: CREDTETQYF.

The CDR3 DNA reads as TGTGCCAGCAGGACCGGACAGGGCTACAATGAGCAGTTCTTC. Translation gives CASRTGQGYNEQFF. J is TRBJ2-1 and V is TRBV5-8, with 8 positions matching TRBD1. Trimming removed 5 bases from V and 3 bases from J; junction bases left unmatched: 4. This CDR3 comprises 14 residues. Germline V CDR1 and CDR2: SGHTS, YDEGEE.

The chain employs TRBV6-5 and TRBJ2-3; D unresolved. The V gene lost 7 bases and the J gene lost 4 bases, with 12 bases spanning the gap. The CDR3 runs 13 residues. Germline values: CDR1 MNHEY, CDR2 SVGAGI. The CDR3 region is CASMETGPDTQYF. DNA for the CDR3: TGTGCCAGCATGGAAACGGGTCCAGATACGCAGTATTTT.

J is TRBJ2-3 and V is TRBV5-1; tentatively, D is TRBD2 (5 bases). Germline V gives CDR1 SGHRS, CDR2 YFSETQ. The length of the CDR3 is 12 residues. The V gene lost 5 bases and the J gene lost 6 bases, with 10 bases spanning the gap. CDR3 sequence: CASRMEADTQYF. The CDR3 DNA sequence: TGCGCCAGCAGAATGGAGGCGGATACGCAGTATTTT. The entire variable domain, with the rest obtained from reference TRBV5-1 and TRBJ2-3, is as follows: KAGVTQTPRYLIKTRGQQVTLSCSPISGHRSVSWYQQTPGQGLQFLFEYFSETQRNKGNFPGRFSGRQFSNSRSEMNVSTLELGDSALYLCASRMEADTQYFGPGTRLTVL.

This sequence joins TRBV27 and TRBJ2-1; D unresolved. From germline, CDR1 is MNHEY and CDR2 SMNVEV (reference sequence). V shed 9 bases and J shed 0 bases, with 6 bases lying between them. The CDR3 runs to 12 residues. In DNA, the CDR3 is TGTGCCAGTCGTAGCTCCTACAATGAGCAGTTCTTC. Protein sequence: CASRSSYNEQFF.

The chain couples TRBV29-1 to TRBJ1-2; TRBD1 aligns across 10 bases. CDR1 is SQVTM and CDR2 is ANQGSEA in the germline V gene. The CDR3 sequence is 15 residues long. V shed 8 bases and J 6 bases; nucleotides not matched to a gene: 15. CDR3 amino acids: CSSGGTGEILDGYTF. CDR3 bases: TGCAGCTCGGGAGGGACAGGGGAGATTTTAGATGGCTACACCTTC. The complete variable domain, with remaining parts taken from reference TRBV29-1 and TRBJ1-2, reads SAVISQKPSRDICQRGTSLTIQCQVDSQVTMMFWYRQQPGQSLTLIATANQGSEATYESGFVIDKFPISRPNLTFSTLTVSNMSPEDSSIYLCSSGGTGEILDGYTFGSGTRLTVV.

This clone was seen a single time. The chain has TRBV18 and TRBJ2-1; 7 nucleotides align to TRBD2. Germline lookup yields CDR1 KGHSH and CDR2 LQKENI. V shed 0 bases and J 12 bases; nucleotides not matched to a gene: 11. The CDR3 runs to 15 residues. CDR3 sequence reads: CASSPPPASPGGQFF. DNA of the CDR3: TGTGCCAGCTCACCACCACCAGCCTCCCCGGGGGGGCAGTTCTTC.

The chain has TRBV13 and TRBJ1-3; D may be TRBD1 (5 bases). CDR3 size: 16 residues. Trimming took 3 bases from V and 0 from J, leaving 12 bases between them. The V gene's germline CDR1 is PRHDT and CDR2 FYEKMQ (reference sequence). CDR3 protein: CASSLRAGLSGNTIYF. In nucleotides, the CDR3 is TGTGCCAGCAGCTTGAGGGCGGGACTCTCTGGAAACACCATATATTTT.

The chain is built from TRBV4-1 and TRBJ2-3, with 9 bases that match TRBD2. The germline CDR1 and CDR2 sequences are MGHRA and YSYEKL. The CDR3 loop spans 17 amino acids. Trimming at V came to 2 bases and at J to 3 bases, leaving 9 bases not matched to a gene. Here the CDR3 reads CASSQRGGGGGTDTQYF. CDR3 bases: TGCGCCAGCAGCCAACGAGGAGGCGGGGGGGGGACAGATACGCAGTATTTT.

The V call is TRBV12-5, the J call TRBJ2-7; a weak D match, TRBD2 (5 bases). Looked up from germline, CDR1 is LGHNT and CDR2 is FRNRAP. The CDR3 is made up of 14 amino acids. The V and J ends lost 4 bases and 5 bases respectively, with 15 bases between them. This chain's CDR3 is CASGSPPWGDEQYF. For the CDR3, the DNA is TGTGCTAGTGGTTCTCCACCCTGGGGAGACGAGCAGTACTTC.

The chain employs TRBV24-1 and TRBJ1-5; D uncertain. The V end lost 4 bases, the J end lost 4 bases, and 16 bases lay between the germline ends. The CDR3 has 16 amino acids. Germline V gives CDR1 KGHDR, CDR2 SFDVKD. In nucleotides, the CDR3 is TGTGCCACCAGTGAGTCGGGTCATTCGGGGAATCAGCCCCAGCATTTT. The encoded protein is CATSESGHSGNQPQHF.

The chain has TRBV11-2 and TRBJ2-7; 13 nucleotides align to TRBD2. CDR1 is SGHAT and CDR2 is FQNNGV in the germline V gene. V was pared by 5 bases and J by 6 bases, with 7 bases of the junction left unmatched. This CDR3 spans 15 amino acids. CDR3 region: CASSPGLAGRGEQYF. CDR3 nucleotides: TGTGCCAGCAGCCCGGGACTAGCGGGGCGGGGCGAGCAGTACTTC.

The chain combines TRBV5-1 with TRBJ2-6, with D unclear. In germline, CDR1 is SGHRS, CDR2 YFSETQ. The V gene lost 0 bases and the J gene lost 0 bases, with 7 bases spanning the gap. This CDR3 is 16 amino acids long. CDR3 protein: CASSLAFFSGANVLTF. CDR3 nucleotide sequence: TGCGCCAGCAGCTTGGCCTTTTTCTCTGGGGCCAACGTCCTGACTTTC.

The DNA of the CDR3 is TGTGCCACGCGCCGACAGGGGACCCCTGAAGCTTTCTTT. Its protein is CATRRQGTPEAFF. The chain employs TRBV6-5 and TRBJ1-1; 8 bases agree with TRBD1. The length of the CDR3 is 13 residues. Per the germline V gene, CDR1 is MNHEY and CDR2 is SVGAGI. The V gene end was trimmed by 10 bases and the J gene end by 6 bases; junction bases not matched to a gene: 10.

This clone turned up a few times. The rearrangement links TRBV19 to TRBJ1-1; D not resolved. The CDR3 is 14 residues long. Trimming left V 4 bases short and J 8 bases short, with 17 bases between. Germline assignment: CDR1 LNHDA and CDR2 SQIVND (reference sequence). CDR3 sequence (DNA): TGTGCCAGTAGTACGCGCCTGGAGATGCAAGAAGCTTTCTTT. This codes for CASSTRLEMQEAFF.

This chain joins TRBV13 and TRBJ2-7, with 10 bases fitting TRBD1. This CDR3 is built from 14 residues. V lost 3 bases to trimming and J lost 5 bases; unmatched junction nucleotides: 4. In germline, CDR1 is PRHDT, CDR2 FYEKMQ (reference sequence). The CDR3 sequence is CASSFGTGAHEQYF. The DNA of the CDR3 is TGTGCCAGCAGCTTTGGGACAGGGGCCCACGAGCAGTACTTC.

The rearrangement joins TRBV6-5 to TRBJ1-6, with TRBD1 identical over 7 bases. The CDR3 loop spans 13 amino acids. The germline CDR1 and CDR2 sequences are MNHEY and SVGAGI. J was trimmed by 14 bases and V by 10 bases; bases with no gene match: 14. In nucleotides, the CDR3 is TGTGCCACCTCACAGGGGATTCCCCCCGCCCTCCACTTT. Translating gives CATSQGIPPALHF.

V usage is TRBV7-7 and J usage is TRBJ2-3; TRBD1 agrees at 8 bases. The CDR3 has 15 residues. After removal of 5 bases from V and 0 bases from J, the junction contained 4 bases not matched to a gene. Germline assignment: CDR1 SSHAT and CDR2 FNYEAQ (reference sequence). CDR3 region: CASSPRTGSTDTQYF. The CDR3 coding sequence is TGTGCCAGCAGCCCCCGGACAGGGAGCACAGATACGCAGTATTTT.

The chain combines TRBV28 with TRBJ1-5, with 7 bases fitting TRBD1. V lost 6 bases, J lost 2 bases, and 7 bases stayed unmatched. From germline, CDR1 is MDHEN and CDR2 SYDVKM. The CDR3 is made up of 15 amino acids. CDR3 coding DNA: TGTGCCAGCAGACGAGGGGGCAGTGGCAATCAGCCCCAGCATTTT. Its protein is CASRRGGSGNQPQHF.

This clone turned up a few times. The chain employs TRBV5-5 and TRBJ1-2; 7 bases match TRBD1. Germline V gives CDR1 SGHKS, CDR2 YYEKEE (reference sequence). CDR3 length equals 16 residues. Germline trimming cut 4 bases from V and 6 bases from J; bases unmatched to any gene: 15. The CDR3 sequence: CASSVDPGGPRNGYTF. CDR3 DNA: TGTGCCAGCAGCGTGGACCCAGGGGGGCCTAGAAATGGCTACACCTTC.

The rearrangement uses TRBV12-3 or TRBV12-4 and TRBJ2-2; 9 bases are shared with TRBD1. V lost 8 bases, J lost 5 bases, and 3 bases stayed unmatched. The CDR3 has 13 amino acids. CDR3 in amino acids: CASQGQGTGELFF. The CDR3 nucleotides are TGTGCCAGCCAAGGACAGGGGACCGGGGAGCTGTTTTTT.

This clone showed up just a few times. The chain is built from TRBV19 and TRBJ1-1, with 8 positions matching TRBD1. The CDR3 contains 14 residues. Germline CDR1 and CDR2: LNHDA and SQIVND (reference sequence). J lost 0 bases, V lost 7 bases, and 4 bases had no gene match. The CDR3, as DNA: TGTGCCAGTAAAGGGGACAGGTTGAACACTGAAGCTTTCTTT. This sequence encodes CASKGDRLNTEAFF.

The chain links TRBV6-1 to TRBJ2-3; 10 bases are shared with TRBD2. V was clipped by 1 base and J by 14 bases; unmatched bases: 6. The germline V gene encodes CDR1 MNHNS and CDR2 SASEGT. The CDR3 is 13 residues long. CDR3 sequence reads: CASSEVSSGRLYF. For the CDR3, the DNA is TGTGCCAGCAGTGAAGTTAGTAGCGGGAGGTTGTATTTT.

The chain carries TRBV6-4 and TRBJ1-3, with TRBD1 identical over 7 bases. Germline assignment: CDR1 MRHNA and CDR2 SNTAGT. V lost 5 bases to trimming and J lost 4 bases; unmatched junction nucleotides: 5. The CDR3 has 14 amino acids. DNA for the CDR3: TGTGCCAGCAGTTACAGGGGAACAGGAAACACCATATATTTT. It specifies CASSYRGTGNTIYF.

The rearrangement uses TRBV5-1 and TRBJ2-7, with TRBD1 identical over 10 bases. V dropped 1 base and J dropped 6; count of bases not matched to a gene: 1. The CDR3 has 13 residues. The germline V gene encodes CDR1 SGHRS and CDR2 YFSETQ. The CDR3: CASSLRTGGEQYF. CDR3 sequence (DNA): TGCGCCAGCAGCTTGCGGACAGGGGGCGAGCAGTACTTC.

The gene calls are TRBV12-3 or TRBV12-4 and TRBJ2-7; D not resolved. V was trimmed by 2 bases and J by 3 bases, leaving 5 bases between them. The CDR3 loop spans 12 amino acids. The CDR3 reads CASSLIRYEQYF. The CDR3 DNA reads TGTGCCAGCAGTTTAATCCGCTACGAGCAGTACTTC.